The T cell receptor (beta chain) under discussion was sequenced for a study of Ad26.COV2.S vaccination and SARS-CoV-2 variants. Treatment given: about 20 received Ad26.COV2.S at low or high dose, single or two shots; five or six received placebo; per-sample allocation not given. Collection of the samples took place on day 63 after the first injection of vaccine or placebo. Here immunoSEQ multiplex PCR was the method, and the copy in TCRdb shows in-frame clones only, minus some. The table lists more than 400,000 clones, roughly 88% of them singletons. J gave up 0 bases and V 2 bases, and 2 bases lay outside the gene matches. The CDR3 consists of 15 residues. Germline values: CDR1 LGHDT, CDR2 YNNKEL (reference sequence).

This chain joins TRBV3-1 (or the pseudogene TRBV3-2) and TRBJ2-3; 7 nucleotides align to TRBD1. The sequence derives from a person aged 18-60 years who received the Ad26.COV2.S COVID-19 vaccine or a placebo. The input for sequencing was peripheral blood, taken in a trial of Ad26.COV2.S vaccine versus placebo. DNA of the CDR3: TGTGCCAGCAGCCAACGGGGACAGAGCACAGATACGCAGTATTTT. It is translated as CASSQRGQSTDTQYF.